Listed here are 14 T cell receptor beta chains from one sample, sequenced in a study of T cells after yellow fever vaccination. TCRdb passed the 5' RACE reads through MiXCR, listing each CDR3 protein once. This repertoire shows some 350,000 distinct CDR3 sequences, about 4% found once; its top ten account for under 30%. The sequencing here drew on PBMCs, taken 5 days after the yellow fever booster vaccination. The receptor set was obtained from a man aged 18 to 30 who received the YFV17D yellow fever vaccine.

V is TRBV7-8 and J is TRBJ2-3; either TRBD1 or TRBD2 may supply D (5 bases each). The CDR3 contains 16 residues. The ends were cut back, 8 bases at V and 0 bases at J, with 18 bases in the middle. Germline V gene sequence: CDR1 SGHVS, CDR2 FQNEAQ. The CDR3: CASSLPRDPSTDTQYF. CDR3 sequence (DNA): TGTGCCAGCTCCCTTCCCCGGGACCCTAGCACAGATACGCAGTATTTT.

V usage is TRBV4-1 and J usage is TRBJ1-6; D not resolved. This CDR3 is built from 12 residues. Per the germline V gene, CDR1 is MGHRA and CDR2 is YSYEKL. V was trimmed by 1 base and J by 9 bases, leaving 4 bases between them. CDR3 protein: CASSQGLSPLHF. The CDR3 bases are TGCGCCAGCAGCCAAGGTCTTTCACCCCTCCACTTT.

This clonotype has just a few counts. The V and J genes are TRBV5-1 and TRBJ2-7, with 10 bases fitting TRBD2. V trimming: 4 bases; J trimming: 3 bases; junction bases outside the gene matches: 7. The germline gives CDR1 SGHRS, CDR2 YFSETQ. CDR3 length: 15 amino acids. The CDR3 region has the DNA TGCGCCAGCAGCCCTTGGACTAGCGGAGGCTACGAGCAGTACTTC. It specifies CASSPWTSGGYEQYF. The entire variable domain, with the rest obtained from reference TRBV5-1 and TRBJ2-7, is as follows: KAGVTQTPRYLIKTRGQQVTLSCSPISGHRSVSWYQQTPGQGLQFLFEYFSETQRNKGNFPGRFSGRQFSNSRSEMNVSTLELGDSALYLCASSPWTSGGYEQYFGPGTRLTVT.

The chain links TRBV13 to TRBJ2-7, with TRBD1 matching 8 bases. The CDR3 runs to 12 residues. J lost 6 bases, V lost 6 bases, and 4 bases had no gene match. The V gene's germline CDR1 is PRHDT and CDR2 FYEKMQ (reference sequence). The CDR3 spells CASRDRDLEQYF. As DNA, the CDR3 is TGTGCCAGCAGGGACAGGGACCTCGAGCAGTACTTC.

V gene TRBV6-5 combines with J gene TRBJ1-2; D remains unclear. The germline V gene has CDR1 MNHEY and CDR2 SVGAGI. The CDR3 is 12 amino acids. Deletions cut 0 bases from V and 7 bases from J, with 6 bases between. Written as DNA, the CDR3 is TGTGCCAGCAGTTACTCGTCCGGTGGCTACACCTTC. It is translated as CASSYSSGGYTF.

The sample holds many counts of this clonotype. This sequence joins TRBV29-1 and TRBJ2-5; possibly TRBD2 for D (5 bases). This CDR3 is 12 amino acids long. The V gene's germline CDR1 is SQVTM and CDR2 ANQGSEA. Trimming took off 7 bases at V and 5 bases at J, with 14 bases between the two ends. DNA of the CDR3: TGCAGCGCCCTCCGCCCGGGGGAGACCCAGTACTTC. Its translation is CSALRPGETQYF.

This clonotype was seen more than once but under ten times. J is TRBJ1-4 and V is TRBV20-1; TRBD1 is a possible D gene (5 bases). Germline CDR1 DFQATT, CDR2 SNEGSKA (reference sequence). This CDR3 has 12 amino acids. V gave up 6 bases and J gave up 0 bases, with 5 bases separating them. The CDR3 sequence is CSATATNEKLFF. The CDR3 nucleotides are TGCAGTGCGACAGCAACTAATGAAAAACTGTTTTTT.

The chain uses TRBV7-2 and TRBJ2-5; TRBD1 might be the D (6 bases). Germline CDR1 SGHTA, CDR2 FQGNSA. Trimming stripped 2 bases from V and 6 bases from J, with 22 bases between. This CDR3 has 17 residues. The CDR3 sequence: CASSLRQGGRGSKTQYF. The DNA for the CDR3 is TGTGCCAGCAGCTTAAGACAAGGAGGTAGGGGGAGCAAGACCCAGTACTTC.

Only a few counts were recorded for this clonotype. This sequence joins TRBV12-3 or TRBV12-4 and TRBJ2-7; unclear D gene. CDR3 size: 13 residues. Between the trimmed V and J ends, which lost 1 base and 4 bases, there was a span of 8 bases. The CDR3 DNA follows: TGTGCCAGCAGTTTAGAGGCTGAATACGAGCAGTACGTC. Amino acids: CASSLEAEYEQYV.

This clonotype was detected ten times or more. CDR3 bases: TGTGCCAGCAGCTCGCTCGTAGGGGCCACCGGGGAGCTGTTTTTT. Encoded protein: CASSSLVGATGELFF. The chain combines TRBV7-2 with TRBJ2-2, with D possibly matching TRBD1 (5 bases). Germline V CDR1 and CDR2: SGHTA, FQGNSA. The V and J ends lost 4 bases and 4 bases respectively, with 13 bases between them. The CDR3 is 15 residues long.

Ten or more counts support this clonotype. J is TRBJ1-1 and V is TRBV6-1; D call uncertain. This CDR3 is 10 amino acids long. Trimming removed 7 bases at V and 11 bases at J, with 11 bases between. Looked up from germline, CDR1 is MNHNS and CDR2 is SASEGT. In nucleotides, the CDR3 is TGTGCCAGCAACTCGAGGGTCGCTTTCTTT. This codes for CASNSRVAFF.

The CDR3 DNA reads as TGTGCCAGCAGCTTAGCGGGTAGCGGGGGGGCTGGTGAGCAGTTCTTC. This encodes CASSLAGSGGAGEQFF. The gene calls are TRBV7-7 and TRBJ2-1, with 11 nucleotides matching TRBD2. Trimming at V came to 0 bases and at J to 9 bases, leaving 7 bases not matched to a gene. Per germline, CDR1 SSHAT and CDR2 FNYEAQ (reference sequence). The CDR3 sequence is 16 residues long.

V usage is TRBV15 and J usage is TRBJ1-4, with 8 bases aligning to TRBD1. The CDR3 spans 17 residues. V was pared by 1 base and J by 2 bases, with 6 bases of the junction left unmatched. Germline CDR1 reads LNHNV; CDR2 reads YYDKDF (reference sequence). CDR3 region: CATSRGDRHPTNEKLFF. The CDR3 DNA reads TGTGCCACCAGCAGAGGGGACAGGCACCCTACTAATGAAAAACTGTTTTTT. Together with reference TRBV15 and TRBJ1-4, the CDR3 gives the full variable domain: DAMVIQNPRYQVTQFGKPVTLSCSQTLNHNVMYWYQQKSSQAPKLLFHYYDKDFNNEADTPDNFQSRRPNTSFCFLDIRSPGLGDTAMYLCATSRGDRHPTNEKLFFGSGTQLSVL.

This clonotype was seen repeatedly, ten times or more. CDR3 DNA sequence: TGTGCCAGCAGTTCTCGGACCCGGGGGACCCTTCAGCAGCCCCAGCATTTT. It specifies CASSSRTRGTLQQPQHF. The chain combines TRBV6-2 or TRBV6-3 with TRBJ1-5, with D possibly matching TRBD1 (5 bases). This CDR3 has 17 residues. Germline V gives CDR1 MNHEY, CDR2 SVGEGT. The V and J ends lost 4 bases and 7 bases respectively, with 23 bases between them.